This T cell receptor beta chain appears in the sequencing data of a study of cytomegalovirus exposure and HLA in healthy donors. Study-level background: Researchers previously reported finding more than 100 million unique TCR beta sequences from around 200 million T cells.

Investigators did not record CMV serostatus for this donor. PCR amplification relied on 60 Vbeta primers (plus 13 Jbeta primers). Sequencing was performed with immunoSEQ multiplex PCR; in TCRdb, only in-frame clones are kept and a portion is missing. This table holds 120,000 to 150,000 clones, about three quarters found once. This CDR3 has 12 residues. Germline trimming cut 6 bases from V and 4 bases from J; bases unmatched to any gene: 2. Germline CDR1 and CDR2: MNHNY and SVGAGI (reference sequence). Notes on this clone: The antigen remains unidentified.

Points from the study as a whole: In an earlier analysis, most TCR beta V segments were productive about 87% or about 30% of the time.

The sample taken for sequencing was PBMCs. The source is a human donor in good health. This chain joins TRBV6-6 and TRBJ2-5; 7 nucleotides line up with TRBD1. The CDR3 is CASRGTAETQYF. In DNA form, the CDR3 reads TGTGCCAGCAGGGGGACAGCAGAGACCCAGTACTTC.